This TCR beta chain was captured in a study of tumor-infiltrating lymphocytes in primary liver carcinoma (dated by TCRdb to between 2016 and 2019). Notes on the research overall: Four to six patients with histopathologically diagnosed primary liver carcinoma underwent surgical resection in China between late 2015 and March 2016. Hepatocellular carcinoma (four) or combined HCC and intrahepatic cholangiocarcinoma (one) was present in the five patients, who were three men and two women aged 30 to 69 years. The five patients had tumors of stage T1-T3 N0M0, with maximum diameters ranging from 4.2 to 10 cm. Samples yielded roughly 3.5 to 7.13 million productive TCRbeta reads; read depth did not differ significantly between tissue types. Across five regions of each liver tumor, along with adjacent normal tissue and blood, the study brought together TCRbeta repertoire sequencing, expression microarrays and whole-exome sequencing. A total of approximately 35 specimens from 5 patients, comprising approximately 25 tumor regions, 5 adjacent noncancerous liver tissues and 5 peripheral blood samples, were covered by TCRbeta repertoire sequencing. High reproducibility was observed for the technical replicate repertoires, with mean shared-clone rates approximately 0.9 and correlation coefficients above 0.95.

Blood RNA was extracted from unsorted whole blood with TRIzol reagent; germline DNA came from the DNeasy Blood & Tissue kit. Chronic HBV infection was present in the patients, and the patients were treatment-naive at sampling. Approximately 4.1 milliliters of peripheral blood were collected into K2EDTA tubes before surgery. Taken from cysteine to phenylalanine, the CDR3 has 16 residues. Only CDR3 DNA remains: 48 bases, in frame from the first base. Taken from the germline V gene, the CDR1 and CDR2 loops are MNHEY and SVGAGI. V loses 2 bases, J loses 4 bases, and the germline ends lie 17 bases apart. The count of this clonotype is one. Its antigen target is currently unknown. No base-level quality is on record; no much larger clone is a single base apart. One read alone makes for weak evidence. Study-wide conclusions, independent of this receptor: Pairs of tumor regions showed greater repertoire overlap (mean about 36%) than tumor-adjacent pairs (17%) or tumor-blood pairs (approximately 15%), which is consistent with antigen-driven expansion. The top 250 clones accounted for a significantly greater share of the repertoire in tumors than in blood (p = 0.039). Because only the TCR beta chain was sequenced and unpaired alpha chains were not captured, true repertoire diversity is likely underestimated. Bulk unsorted samples precluded comparing CD4+ and CD8+ T cell repertoires. Only a few patients were included in the study, and the authors note that the findings should be validated in a larger study.

Using a constant-region primer and ProtoScript II reverse transcriptase, TCRbeta-specific cDNA was reverse-transcribed from 450 to 650 ng total RNA. The TCRbeta libraries were prepared through three rounds of nested multiplex PCR following a slightly modified ARM-PCR procedure. Each of the first two PCR rounds ran for roughly 11 cycles and used multiplex TRBV1-TRBV30 forward primers together with a Cbeta reverse primer. A final 25-cycle PCR with Deep VentR polymerase added sample barcodes and Illumina adapters. Before sequencing, amplicons of 200-500 bp were gel-purified using a QIAquick gel extraction kit. An Illumina HiSeq 2500 was used to sequence the TCRbeta amplicons, generating 250-bp paired-end reads. In the paper's pipeline: Quality trimming of reads was performed with Trimmomatic v0.33, and paired reads were merged with FLASH v1.2.11 so that full CDR3 sequences could be recovered. V, D and J germline segments were assigned to the rearranged TCRbeta sequences using MiGEC v1.2.1b. Clonotype statistics and Shannon-Wiener diversity indices were calculated with VDJtools v1.0.0. Except for diversity analysis, only each sample's 250 most abundant clonotypes were used in subsequent analyses to reduce sampling bias. Starting from the raw public reads, TCRdb applied fastp trimming at Q25, assembled clones with MiXCR and retained in-frame beta chains. Merged by CDR3 protein, the rows form single entries marked with the most common genes and DNA. Clone size and V and J calls follow TCRdb, not the original study. Across this sample there are fewer than 350,000 distinct CDR3 sequences, with roughly two thirds seen only once. The ten largest clones add up to roughly 8.9% of the sample.

The chain employs TRBV6-5 and TRBJ2-5; the D gene could be TRBD1 or TRBD2, each one agreeing over 6 bases. Sequencing input: peripheral blood. The receptor's source is a man aged 35 to 55 with primary liver carcinoma and hepatitis B virus infection. The DNA reads TGTGCCAGCAGTTACAGGGGGGAATACTCTGGAGAGACCCAGTACTTC. Translation gives CASSYRGEYSGETQYF.